The clone carrying this T cell receptor (beta chain) came up once. This sample was included in a study of OX40 agonist ivuxolimab in advanced cancers. Study summary: Treatment received earlier with anti-PD-1, anti-PD-L1 or anti-CTLA-4 agents was allowed, and approximately 40% had some.

The table came from immunoSEQ multiplex PCR; TCRdb's copy has only in-frame clones and leaves some out. Here the sample spans over 65,000 clones, about nine tenths being singletons. The source of this sequence is an adult with an advanced solid tumor such as melanoma, head and neck, liver or kidney cancer. Specimen: CD4+ or CD8+ T cells sorted from blood, collected in a trial of the OX40 agonist ivuxolimab.

This CDR3 reads CASRVGRNTEAFF. The CDR3 DNA is TGTGCCAGCAGAGTGGGGCGGAACACTGAAGCTTTCTTT. The chain has TRBV25-1 and TRBJ1-1; TRBD1 is a possible D gene (5 bases). Between the trimmed V and J ends, which lost 6 bases and 1 base, there was a span of 9 bases. The V gene's germline CDR1 is MGHDK and CDR2 SYGVNS. The CDR3 is made up of 13 amino acids.